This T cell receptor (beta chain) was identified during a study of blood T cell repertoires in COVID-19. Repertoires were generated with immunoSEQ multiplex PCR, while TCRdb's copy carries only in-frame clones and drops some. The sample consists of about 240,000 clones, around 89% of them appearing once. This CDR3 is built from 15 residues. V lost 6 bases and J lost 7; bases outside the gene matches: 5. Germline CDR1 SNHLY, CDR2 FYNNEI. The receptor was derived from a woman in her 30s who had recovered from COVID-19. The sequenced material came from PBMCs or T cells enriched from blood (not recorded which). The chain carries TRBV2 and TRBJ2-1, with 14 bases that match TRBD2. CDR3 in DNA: TGTGCCAGCAGCCCGACTAGCGGGAGGGGTAATGAGCAGTTCTTC. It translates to CASSPTSGRGNEQFF.